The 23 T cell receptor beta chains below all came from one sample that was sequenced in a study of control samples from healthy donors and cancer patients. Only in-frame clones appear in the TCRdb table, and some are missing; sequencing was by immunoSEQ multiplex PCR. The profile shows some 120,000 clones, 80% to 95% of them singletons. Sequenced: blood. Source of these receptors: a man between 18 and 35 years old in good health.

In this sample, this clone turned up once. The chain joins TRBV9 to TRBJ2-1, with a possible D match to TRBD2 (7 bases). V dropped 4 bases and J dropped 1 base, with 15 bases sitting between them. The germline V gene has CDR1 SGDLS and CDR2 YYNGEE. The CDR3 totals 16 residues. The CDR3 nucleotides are TGTGCCAGCAGCTTTCGAGGGGGGGCATCCTACAATGAGCAGTTCTTC. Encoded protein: CASSFRGGASYNEQFF.

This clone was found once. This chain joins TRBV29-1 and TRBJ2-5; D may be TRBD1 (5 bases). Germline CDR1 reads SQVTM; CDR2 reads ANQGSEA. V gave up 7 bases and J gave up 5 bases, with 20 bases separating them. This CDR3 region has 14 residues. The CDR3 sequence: CSAGHARAGETQYF. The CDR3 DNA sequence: TGCAGCGCCGGTCACGCCAGGGCCGGGGAGACCCAGTACTTC.

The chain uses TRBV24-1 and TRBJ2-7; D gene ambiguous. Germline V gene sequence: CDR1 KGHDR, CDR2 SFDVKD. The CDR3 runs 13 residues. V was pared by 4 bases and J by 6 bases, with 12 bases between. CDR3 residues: CATSDVHGGEQYF. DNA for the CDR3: TGTGCCACCAGTGACGTTCACGGTGGCGAGCAGTACTTC.

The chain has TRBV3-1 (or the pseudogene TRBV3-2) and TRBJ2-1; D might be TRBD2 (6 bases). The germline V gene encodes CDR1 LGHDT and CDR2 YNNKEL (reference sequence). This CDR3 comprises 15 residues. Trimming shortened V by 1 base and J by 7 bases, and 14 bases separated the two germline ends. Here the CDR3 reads CASSQGIAVMNEQFF. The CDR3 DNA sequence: TGTGCCAGCAGCCAAGGAATAGCGGTGATGAATGAGCAGTTCTTC.

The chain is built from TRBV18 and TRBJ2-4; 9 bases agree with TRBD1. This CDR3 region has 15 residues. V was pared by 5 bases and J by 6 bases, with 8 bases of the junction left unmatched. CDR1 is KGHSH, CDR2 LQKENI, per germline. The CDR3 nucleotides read TGTGCCAGCTCAGCGGACAGGGGCGTCGGAAACATTCAGTACTTC. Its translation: CASSADRGVGNIQYF.

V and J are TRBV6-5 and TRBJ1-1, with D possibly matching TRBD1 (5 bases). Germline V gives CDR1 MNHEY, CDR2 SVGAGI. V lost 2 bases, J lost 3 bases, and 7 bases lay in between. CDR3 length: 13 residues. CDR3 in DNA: TGTGCCAGCAGTTACGGGGCTGACACTGAAGCTTTCTTT. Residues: CASSYGADTEAFF.

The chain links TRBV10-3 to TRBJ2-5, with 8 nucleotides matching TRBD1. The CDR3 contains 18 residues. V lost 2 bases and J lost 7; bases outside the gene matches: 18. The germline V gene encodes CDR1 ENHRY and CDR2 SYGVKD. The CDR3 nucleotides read TGTGCCATCAGTGAGGGAACTTCCGGGACAGGAAGAAGGGGGACCCAGTACTTC. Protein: CAISEGTSGTGRRGTQYF.

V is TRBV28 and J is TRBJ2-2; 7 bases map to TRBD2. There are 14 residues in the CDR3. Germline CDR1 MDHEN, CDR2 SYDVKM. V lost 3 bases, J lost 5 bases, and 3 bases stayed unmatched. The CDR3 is CASSFVGGTGELFF. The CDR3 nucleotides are TGTGCCAGCAGTTTTGTGGGGGGGACCGGGGAGCTGTTTTTT.

The CDR3 region is CASSLEGLISGNTIYF. CDR3 coding DNA: TGCGCCAGCAGCTTGGAGGGGCTAATCTCTGGAAACACCATATATTTT. The gene calls are TRBV5-1 and TRBJ1-3; tentative D call: TRBD1 (5 bases). CDR3 length: 16 residues. Germline CDR1 reads SGHRS; CDR2 reads YFSETQ. The germline V and J ends were trimmed by 0 bases and 0 bases, with 10 bases remaining between them.

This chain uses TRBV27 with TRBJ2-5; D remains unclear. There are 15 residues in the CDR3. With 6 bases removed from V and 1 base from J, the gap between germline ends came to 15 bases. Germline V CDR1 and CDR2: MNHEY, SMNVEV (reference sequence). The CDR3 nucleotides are TGTGCCAGCAGGCTAGGGCAGAAGTCCCAAGAGACCCAGTACTTC. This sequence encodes CASRLGQKSQETQYF.

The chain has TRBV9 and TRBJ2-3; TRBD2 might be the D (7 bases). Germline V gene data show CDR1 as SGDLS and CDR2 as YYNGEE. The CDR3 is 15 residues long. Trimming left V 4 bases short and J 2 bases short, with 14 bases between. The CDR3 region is CASSPRGGNTDTQYF. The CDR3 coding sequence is TGTGCCAGCAGCCCTAGGGGGGGGAACACAGATACGCAGTATTTT.

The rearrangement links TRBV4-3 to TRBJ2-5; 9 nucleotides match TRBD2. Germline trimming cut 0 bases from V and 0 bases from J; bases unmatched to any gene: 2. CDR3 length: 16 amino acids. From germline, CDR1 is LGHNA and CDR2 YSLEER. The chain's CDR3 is CASSQESSGNQETQYF. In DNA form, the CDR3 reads TGCGCCAGCAGCCAAGAGTCTAGCGGGAACCAAGAGACCCAGTACTTC.

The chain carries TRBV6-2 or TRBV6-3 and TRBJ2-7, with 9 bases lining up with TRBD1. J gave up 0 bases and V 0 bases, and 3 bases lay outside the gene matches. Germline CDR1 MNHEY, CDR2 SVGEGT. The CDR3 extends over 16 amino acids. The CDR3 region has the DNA TGTGCCAGCAGTTACTCGACAGGGGGTGCCTCCTACGAGCAGTACGTC. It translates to CASSYSTGGASYEQYV.

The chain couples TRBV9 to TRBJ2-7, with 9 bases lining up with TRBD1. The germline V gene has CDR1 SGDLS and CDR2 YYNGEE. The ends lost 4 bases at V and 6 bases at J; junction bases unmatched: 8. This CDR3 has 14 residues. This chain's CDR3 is CASSHSGTGFEQYF. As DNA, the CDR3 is TGTGCCAGCAGCCATTCCGGGACAGGGTTCGAGCAGTACTTC.

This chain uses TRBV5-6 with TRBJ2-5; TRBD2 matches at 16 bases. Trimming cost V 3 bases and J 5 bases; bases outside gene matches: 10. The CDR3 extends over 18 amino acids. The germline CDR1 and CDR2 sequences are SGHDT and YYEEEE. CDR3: CASSSGLAGGLRRETQYF. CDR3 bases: TGTGCCAGCAGCTCGGGACTAGCGGGAGGGTTAAGAAGGGAGACCCAGTACTTC.

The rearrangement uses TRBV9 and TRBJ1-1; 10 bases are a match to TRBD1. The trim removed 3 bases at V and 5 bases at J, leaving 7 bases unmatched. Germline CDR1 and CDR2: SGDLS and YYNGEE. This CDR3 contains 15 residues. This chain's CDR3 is CASSAPGTGETEAFF. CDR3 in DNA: TGTGCCAGCAGCGCCCCCGGGACAGGGGAGACTGAAGCTTTCTTT.

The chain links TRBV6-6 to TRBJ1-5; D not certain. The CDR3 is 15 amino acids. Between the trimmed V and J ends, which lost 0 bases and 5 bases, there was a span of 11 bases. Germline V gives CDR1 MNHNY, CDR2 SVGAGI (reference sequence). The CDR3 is CASSYSMEKDQPQHF. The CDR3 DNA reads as TGTGCCAGCAGTTACTCGATGGAGAAGGATCAGCCCCAGCATTTT.

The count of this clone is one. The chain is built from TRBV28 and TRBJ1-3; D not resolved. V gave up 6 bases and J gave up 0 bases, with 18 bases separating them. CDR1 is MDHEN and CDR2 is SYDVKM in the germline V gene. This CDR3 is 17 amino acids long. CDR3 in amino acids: CASSPSRAGVSGNTIYF. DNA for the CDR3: TGTGCCAGCAGCCCCTCCCGGGCAGGCGTCTCTGGAAACACCATATATTTT.

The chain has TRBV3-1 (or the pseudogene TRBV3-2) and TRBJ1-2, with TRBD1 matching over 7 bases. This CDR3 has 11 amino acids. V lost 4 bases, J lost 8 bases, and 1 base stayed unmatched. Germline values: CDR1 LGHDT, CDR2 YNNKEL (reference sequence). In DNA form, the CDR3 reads TGTGCCAGCAGCCGACAGGGCGGCTACACCTTC. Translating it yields CASSRQGGYTF.

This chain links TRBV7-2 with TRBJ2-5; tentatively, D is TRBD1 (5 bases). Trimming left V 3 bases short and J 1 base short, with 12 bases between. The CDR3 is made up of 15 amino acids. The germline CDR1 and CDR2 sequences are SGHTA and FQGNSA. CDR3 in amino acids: CASSFGVRVQETQYF. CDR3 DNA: TGTGCCAGCAGCTTTGGGGTCAGGGTCCAAGAGACCCAGTACTTC.

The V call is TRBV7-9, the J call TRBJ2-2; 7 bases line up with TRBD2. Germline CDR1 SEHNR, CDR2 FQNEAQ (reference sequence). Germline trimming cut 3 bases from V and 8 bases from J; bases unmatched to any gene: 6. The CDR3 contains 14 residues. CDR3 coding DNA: TGTGCCAGCAGCTTCCTCGGGGGGACGGGGGAGCTGTTTTTT. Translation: CASSFLGGTGELFF.

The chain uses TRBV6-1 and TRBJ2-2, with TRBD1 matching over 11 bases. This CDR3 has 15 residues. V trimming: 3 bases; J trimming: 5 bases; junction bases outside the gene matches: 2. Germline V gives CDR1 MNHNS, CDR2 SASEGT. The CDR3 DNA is TGTGCCAGCAGTGACGGACAGGGGGCGACCGGGGAGCTGTTTTTT. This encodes CASSDGQGATGELFF.

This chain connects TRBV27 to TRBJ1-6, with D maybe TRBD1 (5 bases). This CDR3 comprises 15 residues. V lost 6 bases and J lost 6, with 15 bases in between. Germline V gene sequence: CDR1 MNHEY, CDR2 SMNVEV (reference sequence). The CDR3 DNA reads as TGTGCCAGCAGCGGGACCGAGGCTCTTAATTCACCCCTCCACTTT. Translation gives CASSGTEALNSPLHF.